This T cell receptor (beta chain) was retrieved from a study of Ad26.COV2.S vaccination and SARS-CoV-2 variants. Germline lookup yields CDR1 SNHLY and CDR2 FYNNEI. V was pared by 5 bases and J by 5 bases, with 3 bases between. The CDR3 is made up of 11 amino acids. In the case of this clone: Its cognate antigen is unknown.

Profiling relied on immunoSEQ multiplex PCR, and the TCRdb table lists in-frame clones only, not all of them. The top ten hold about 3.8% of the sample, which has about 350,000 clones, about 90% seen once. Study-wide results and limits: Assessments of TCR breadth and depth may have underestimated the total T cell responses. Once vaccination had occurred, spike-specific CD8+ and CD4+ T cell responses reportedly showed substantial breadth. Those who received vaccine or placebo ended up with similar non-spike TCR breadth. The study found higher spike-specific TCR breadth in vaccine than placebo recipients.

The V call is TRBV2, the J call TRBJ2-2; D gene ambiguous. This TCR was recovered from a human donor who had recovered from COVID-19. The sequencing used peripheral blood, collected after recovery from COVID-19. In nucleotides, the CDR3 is TGTGCCAGCAGTCCAACCGGGGAGCTGTTTTTT. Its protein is CASSPTGELFF. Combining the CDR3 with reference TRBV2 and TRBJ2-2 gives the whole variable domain EPEVTQTPSHQVTQMGQEVILRCVPISNHLYFYWYRQILGQKVEFLVSFYNNEISEKSEIFDDQFSVERPDGSNFTLKIRSTKLEDSAMYFCASSPTGELFFGEGSRLTVL.